Shown below are 10 T cell receptor beta chains from a single sample sequenced in a study of T cells in Graves' hyperthyroidism and ophthalmopathy. Authors of the study amplified TCR beta CDR3 regions from RNA transcripts. Carried out on the TCR CDR3, a first-round RT-PCR used the HTBI primer set. TCRdb processed the multiplex PCR reads anew with MiXCR; each CDR3 protein has one entry. The repertoire holds about 300,000 distinct CDR3 sequences, 25% seen once, with about 30% in the top ten. Sequencing used blood. The receptors shown here come from a man aged 40-49 years with Graves' hyperthyroidism that later progressed to Graves' ophthalmopathy.

In this sample, this clonotype turned up many times. The rearrangement links TRBV6-5 to TRBJ1-1, with 11 bases lining up with TRBD1. This CDR3 has 17 amino acids. Germline CDR1 and CDR2: MNHEY and SVGAGI. With 0 bases clipped from V and 5 bases from J, the junction kept 8 bases outside the gene matches. CDR3 protein: CASSYSTGDRGTTEAFF. The CDR3 nucleotides read TGTGCCAGCAGTTACTCGACAGGGGACAGGGGGACGACTGAAGCTTTCTTT.

In its sample, this clonotype was seen many times. CDR3 sequence (DNA): TGTGCCCCCATCTGGACAGGGCGTGAGACCCAGTACTTC. It is translated as CAPIWTGRETQYF. J is TRBJ2-5 and V is TRBV24-1; 8 nucleotides align to TRBD1. The CDR3 length is 13 residues. CDR1 is KGHDR and CDR2 is SFDVKD in the germline V gene. Trimming at V came to 12 bases and at J to 5 bases, leaving 10 bases not matched to a gene.

This clonotype was found many times. The chain links TRBV10-3 to TRBJ2-7; the D is unclear. Trimming left V 3 bases short and J 0 bases short, with 6 bases between. The CDR3 has 13 residues. Germline values: CDR1 ENHRY, CDR2 SYGVKD. The CDR3: CAISDLSSYEQYF. In DNA form, the CDR3 reads TGTGCCATCAGTGACCTAAGCTCCTACGAGCAGTACTTC.

This clonotype was seen ten or more times. V and J are TRBV10-3 and TRBJ2-7, with a weak D call TRBD1 (6 bases). The CDR3 has 15 residues. The V gene's germline CDR1 is ENHRY and CDR2 SYGVKD. Trimming shortened V by 4 bases and J by 2 bases, and 15 bases separated the two germline ends. CDR3 protein: CAISVEGQPPYEQYF. The CDR3 coding sequence is TGTGCCATCAGTGTAGAAGGACAGCCCCCCTACGAGCAGTACTTC.

This clonotype was counted a few times. The chain recombines TRBV2 with TRBJ2-5; the D is unclear. This CDR3 region has 13 residues. V was pared by 4 bases and J by 5 bases, with 11 bases between. Looked up from germline, CDR1 is SNHLY and CDR2 is FYNNEI. CDR3 bases: TGTGCCAGCAGTGTCAAGGTTACGGAGACCCAGTACTTC. Protein: CASSVKVTETQYF.

This clonotype showed up many times. The chain combines TRBV28 with TRBJ1-5; D is undetermined. The CDR3 consists of 11 residues. The germline CDR1 and CDR2 sequences are MDHEN and SYDVKM. V was clipped by 3 bases and J by 16 bases, with 13 bases between them. CDR3 loop: CASSFGRRHHF. The CDR3 DNA follows: TGTGCCAGCAGTTTTGGGAGGAGACACCATTTT.

J is TRBJ2-7 and V is TRBV7-9; 13 nucleotides align to TRBD2. The V segment lost 6 bases and the J segment 3 bases; nucleotides outside the gene matches: 5. Germline assignment: CDR1 SEHNR and CDR2 FQNEAQ (reference sequence). The CDR3 has 15 amino acids. CDR3 sequence (DNA): TGTGCCAGCAGACCGGGGACTAGCGGGAACTACGAGCAGTACTTC. This codes for CASRPGTSGNYEQYF.

This clonotype has at least ten counts. This chain joins TRBV20-1 and TRBJ2-5; the D gene is possibly TRBD2 (7 bases). The germline CDR1 and CDR2 sequences are DFQATT and SNEGSKA (reference sequence). The CDR3 extends over 14 amino acids. Trimming left V 6 bases short and J 6 bases short, with 20 bases between. CDR3 residues: CSAPSGKGEKTQYF. The CDR3, as DNA: TGCAGTGCCCCGAGCGGGAAGGGGGAAAAGACCCAGTACTTC.

The table lists this clonotype with many counts. The chain employs TRBV28 and TRBJ2-6; D is unresolved. Germline V CDR1 and CDR2: MDHEN, SYDVKM. Between the trimmed V and J ends, which lost 5 bases and 2 bases, there was a span of 7 bases. This CDR3 has 14 residues. CDR3 nucleotides: TGTGCCAGCAGTCTCCCGCCTGGGGCCAACGTCCTGACTTTC. Translation gives CASSLPPGANVLTF. The full variable domain, with the rest looked up from reference TRBV28 and TRBJ2-6, is DVKVTQSSRYLVKRTGEKVFLECVQDMDHENMFWYRQDPGLGLRLIYFSYDVKMKEKGDIPEGYSVSREKKERFSLILESASTNQTSMYLCASSLPPGANVLTFGAGSRLTVL.

This clonotype was counted ten times or more. J is TRBJ2-7 and V is TRBV10-3; 12 nucleotides line up with TRBD2. Germline CDR1 and CDR2: ENHRY and SYGVKD. The CDR3 covers 15 residues. Losses at the gene ends were 3 bases for V and 3 bases for J; bases not matched to a gene: 3. CDR3 residues: CAISDPTSGSYEQYF. The DNA of the CDR3 is TGTGCCATCAGTGACCCGACTAGCGGGAGCTACGAGCAGTACTTC.